The 24 T cell receptor beta chains presented below share a single source sample, sequenced in a study of blood T cell repertoires in COVID-19. The table came from immunoSEQ multiplex PCR; TCRdb's copy has only in-frame clones and leaves some out. The data hold about 240,000 clones, with 80% to 85% observed a single time. The sample taken for sequencing was peripheral blood. The source is a woman aged 55-69 years with active or convalescent COVID-19.

This clone occurred a few times. This chain joins TRBV19 and TRBJ1-1; 7 bases are shared with TRBD1. The V and J ends lost 6 bases and 5 bases, in that order; junction bases with no gene match: 6. The CDR3 is made up of 13 amino acids. Per the germline V gene, CDR1 is LNHDA and CDR2 is SQIVND (reference sequence). The CDR3 nucleotides are TGTGCCAGTAGGACAGGGCGGTGGACTGAAGCTTTCTTT. Residues: CASRTGRWTEAFF.

V is TRBV19 and J is TRBJ1-2, with D tentatively TRBD1 (6 bases). CDR3 length: 14 residues. V shed 5 bases and J shed 5 bases, with 15 bases lying between them. The germline V gene encodes CDR1 LNHDA and CDR2 SQIVND (reference sequence). The CDR3 spells CASSSEQGQYGYTF. The CDR3 bases are TGTGCCAGTAGTTCCGAACAGGGACAATATGGCTACACCTTC.

This chain links TRBV9 with TRBJ2-1; unclear D gene. CDR1 is SGDLS and CDR2 is YYNGEE in the germline V gene. The V end was cut by 5 bases, the J end by 0 bases, with 15 bases between. The CDR3 extends over 16 amino acids. The CDR3 loop is CASRPFGSSSYNEQFF. As DNA, the CDR3 is TGTGCCAGCAGGCCATTCGGGTCAAGCTCCTACAATGAGCAGTTCTTC.

The rearrangement joins TRBV10-2 to TRBJ1-5, with 10 bases identical to TRBD1. CDR1 and CDR2 (germline): WSHSY, SAAADI. The CDR3 loop spans 16 amino acids. The V segment lost 4 bases and the J segment 1 base; nucleotides outside the gene matches: 4. CDR3 region: CASSAPDRGSNQPQHF. As DNA, the CDR3 is TGCGCCAGCAGTGCCCCGGACAGGGGGAGCAATCAGCCCCAGCATTTT.

Note on this clone: Within the sample, other DNA sequences also encode this same CDR3. This chain links TRBV29-1 with TRBJ1-2; 8 bases match TRBD1. CDR3 size: 12 residues. Germline CDR1 is SQVTM and CDR2 is ANQGSEA. V shed 7 bases and J 4 bases; nucleotides not matched to a gene: 5. This CDR3 reads CSAGQGGYGYTF. The CDR3, as DNA: TGCAGCGCAGGACAGGGCGGCTATGGCTACACCTTC. The full variable domain, completed using reference TRBV29-1 and TRBJ1-2, is SAVISQKPSRDICQRGTSLTIQCQVDSQVTMMFWYRQQPGQSLTLIATANQGSEATYESGFVIDKFPISRPNLTFSTLTVSNMSPEDSSIYLCSAGQGGYGYTFGSGTRLTVV.

The gene calls are TRBV15 and TRBJ2-5, with 9 bases aligning to TRBD1. The germline gives CDR1 LNHNV, CDR2 YYDKDF (reference sequence). Unmatched junction bases numbered 15, after V lost 0 bases and J lost 4 bases. The CDR3 runs 19 residues. The CDR3 is CATSRDRPSGQGERETQYF. CDR3 sequence (DNA): TGTGCCACCAGCAGAGATCGCCCATCGGGACAGGGAGAAAGAGAGACCCAGTACTTC.

The chain combines TRBV5-1 with TRBJ1-3; the match to TRBD1 covers 8 bases. Germline trimming cut 0 bases from V and 4 bases from J; bases unmatched to any gene: 6. This CDR3 is 16 amino acids long. Germline CDR1 SGHRS, CDR2 YFSETQ. CDR3 region: CASSLGQGALGNTIYF. The CDR3 DNA sequence: TGCGCCAGCAGCTTGGGTCAGGGGGCACTAGGAAACACCATATATTTT.

J is TRBJ2-7 and V is TRBV29-1; TRBD2 matches 7 bases. Unmatched junction bases numbered 10, after V lost 2 bases and J lost 3 bases. The CDR3 spans 15 residues. From germline, CDR1 is SQVTM and CDR2 ANQGSEA. Here the CDR3 DNA reads TGCAGCGTTGAAAGATTGGCGGGGGTTATCTACGAGCAGTACTTC. This translates into CSVERLAGVIYEQYF.

J is TRBJ1-3 and V is TRBV7-3; D gene unclear. V shed 7 bases and J shed 2 bases, with 9 bases lying between them. Germline V gene data show CDR1 as SGHTA and CDR2 as FQGTGA. The CDR3 has 13 amino acids. The CDR3 spells CASIPPTGNTIYF. DNA of the CDR3: TGTGCCAGCATCCCCCCAACTGGAAACACCATATATTTT. Full variable domain (rest looked up from reference TRBV7-3 and TRBJ1-3): GAGVSQTPSNKVTEKGKYVELRCDPISGHTALYWYRQSLGQGPEFLIYFQGTGAADDSGLPNDRFFAVRPEGSVSTLKIQRTERGDSAVYLCASIPPTGNTIYFGEGSWLTVV.

This rearrangement joins TRBV13 to TRBJ2-1, with D hard to call. The V end was cut by 3 bases, the J end by 7 bases, with 7 bases between. CDR3 length equals 12 residues. In germline, CDR1 is PRHDT, CDR2 FYEKMQ (reference sequence). CDR3 DNA sequence: TGTGCCAGCAGCTTCCAAACAAATGAGCAGTTCTTC. This sequence encodes CASSFQTNEQFF.

This clone was counted only a few times. The genes are TRBV4-3 and TRBJ1-4, with D possibly being TRBD1 (5 bases). V was clipped by 0 bases and J by 8 bases, with 16 bases between them. Germline lookup yields CDR1 LGHNA and CDR2 YSLEER. The CDR3 extends over 16 amino acids. CDR3 in DNA: TGCGCCAGCAGCCAAGATCTGGAGGGGCGGGGGGAAAAACTGTTTTTT. This encodes CASSQDLEGRGEKLFF.

The genes are TRBV6-4 and TRBJ1-2; perhaps TRBD1 as D (5 bases). Trimming took off 6 bases at V and 2 bases at J, with 10 bases between the two ends. The CDR3 is made up of 13 amino acids. Germline-derived CDR1 and CDR2 are MRHNA and SNTAGT. The CDR3 DNA follows: TGTGCCAGCAGCGCAGGGCTCAACTATGGCTACACCTTC. This gives the protein CASSAGLNYGYTF.

This clone has just one count. This chain connects TRBV28 to TRBJ2-1, with 7 bases matching TRBD1. Germline V gene sequence: CDR1 MDHEN, CDR2 SYDVKM. The J segment lost 3 bases and the V segment lost 5 bases, leaving 4 bases of the junction unmatched. The CDR3 loop spans 14 amino acids. CDR3: CASSPRQGYNEQFF. In nucleotides, the CDR3 is TGTGCCAGCAGTCCCCGACAGGGCTACAATGAGCAGTTCTTC.

V is TRBV3-1 (or the pseudogene TRBV3-2) and J is TRBJ1-2; maybe TRBD1 (5 bases). Trimming pared 4 bases from V and 8 bases from J, leaving 17 bases between. The CDR3 runs to 14 residues. Germline CDR1 reads LGHDT; CDR2 reads YNNKEL (reference sequence). CDR3 nucleotide sequence: TGTGCCAGCAGCCCCGGGGGGGGAAGTAGGGGCTACACCTTC. Translating gives CASSPGGGSRGYTF.

The chain is built from TRBV21-1 and TRBJ2-7; the D call of TRBD1 is as the table states it, not checked on the DNA. TRBV21-1 is shown as a pseudogene. This CDR3 comprises 23 residues. CDR3 in amino acids: CASSAISGTGRSPGDPNSYEQYF. The CDR3 DNA is TGTGCCAGCAGCGCAATCTCCGGGACAGGGCGCTCCCCAGGGGACCCGAACTCCTACGAGCAGTACTTC.

The rearrangement joins TRBV7-3 to TRBJ2-1; TRBD2 matches at 16 bases. The CDR3 sequence is 17 residues long. CDR1 is SGHTA, CDR2 FQGTGA, per germline. The ends lost 4 bases at V and 8 bases at J; junction bases unmatched: 8. CDR3 protein: CASSSGTSGGAGHEQFF. For the CDR3, the DNA is TGTGCCAGCAGCTCCGGGACTAGCGGGGGGGCCGGTCATGAGCAGTTCTTC.

This clone is a singleton in its sample. The V gene is TRBV5-1, the J gene TRBJ2-2; D is unclear. CDR1 SGHRS and CDR2 YFSETQ come from the germline V gene. Trimming removed 3 bases at V and 6 bases at J, with 15 bases between. The CDR3 runs 15 residues. The DNA for the CDR3 is TGCGCCAGCAGCTCGGAACCGGGTTCCCCCGGGGAGCTGTTTTTT. It encodes CASSSEPGSPGELFF.

The genes are TRBV18 and TRBJ2-7; D is unresolved. The CDR3 consists of 14 residues. In germline, CDR1 is KGHSH, CDR2 LQKENI. V shed 0 bases and J shed 2 bases, with 8 bases lying between them. The CDR3 bases are TGTGCCAGCTCACCACCAGCCATCGCCTACGAGCAGTACTTC. Its protein product is CASSPPAIAYEQYF.

This chain links TRBV29-1 with TRBJ1-2; possibly TRBD1 for D (5 bases). This CDR3 has 12 residues. Per the germline V gene, CDR1 is SQVTM and CDR2 is ANQGSEA. Written as DNA, the CDR3 is TGCGCGGGGCGCAGCGATAACTATGGCTACACCTTC. This encodes CAGRSDNYGYTF.

The chain couples TRBV18 to TRBJ2-7; D may be TRBD1 (6 bases). Trimming stripped 3 bases from V and 1 base from J, with 19 bases between. The CDR3 sequence is 17 residues long. Germline V lookup: CDR1 KGHSH, CDR2 LQKENI. CDR3 in amino acids: CASSPLQGSSGSYEQYF. CDR3 in DNA: TGTGCCAGCTCACCCCTACAGGGCAGTTCGGGATCCTACGAGCAGTACTTC.

The chain recombines TRBV6-4 with TRBJ2-3, with D uncertain. In germline, CDR1 is MRHNA, CDR2 SNTAGT. The germline V and J ends were trimmed by 11 bases and 2 bases, with 23 bases remaining between them. CDR3 length: 16 residues. Here the CDR3 reads CAQHIYRAVLTDTQYF. The DNA for the CDR3 is TGTGCCCAGCATATTTACAGAGCCGTTCTCACAGATACGCAGTATTTT.

With regard to this clone: The DNA is omitted, as the CDR3 cannot be located on it reliably, and the CDR3 follows TCRdb's listing. V usage is TRBV12-1 and J usage is TRBJ2-3; TRBD2, the table's D call, was not compared with the DNA. TRBV12-1 is a listed pseudogene. Ends included, the CDR3 has 16 residues. This chain's CDR3 is CASSFAPGTFTDTQYF.

The J gene is TRBJ1-5, the V gene TRBV5-8; perhaps TRBD1 as D (6 bases). V gave up 4 bases and J gave up 0 bases, with 11 bases separating them. The CDR3 has 15 amino acids. The germline V gene encodes CDR1 SGHTS and CDR2 YDEGEE. The CDR3 here is CASSPGHLSNQPQHF. The CDR3 DNA reads TGTGCCAGCAGCCCGGGACACCTTAGCAATCAGCCCCAGCATTTT.

The chain links TRBV6-2 or TRBV6-3 to TRBJ1-1; D unclear. The CDR3 spans 16 residues. V was cut by 3 bases and J by 4 bases, with 18 bases left in between. The germline V gene encodes CDR1 MNHEY and CDR2 SVGEGT. The chain's CDR3 is CASSYAWSSRGTEAFF. The CDR3, as DNA: TGTGCCAGCAGTTATGCATGGTCAAGTCGGGGCACTGAAGCTTTCTTT.